The sequence of this T cell receptor beta chain was determined in a study of CD8+CD57+ T cells in acquired aplastic anemia. Study at large: DNA from sorted CD4+ and CD8+ cells averaged 3.2 ug.

Study conclusions and caveats: Between patients and controls, about 30 CD8+ CDR3 sequences were found in common.

The TCR beta profiling, which covered VDJ combination and CDR3 sequence, was carried out using genomic DNA as the template. TCRdb re-derived calls from the reads in MiXCR, one entry per CDR3 protein. The table has 150,000 to 200,000 distinct CDR3 sequences, approximately 43% seen once. There are many counts of this clonotype. Its antigen is undetermined. Per the germline V gene, CDR1 is SNHLY and CDR2 is FYNNEI. Trimming took 2 bases from V and 7 from J; bases not matched to a gene: 6. The CDR3 sequence is 16 residues long. V gene TRBV2 combines with J gene TRBJ2-2, with 11 bases lining up with TRBD2. The clonotype comes from a human donor in good health. Material: sorted CD4+, CD8+, or CD8+CD57+ T cells (not recorded which) from PBMCs. The CDR3 nucleotides are TGTGCCAGCAGTGAACTAGCGGGGGGATTGGGCGGGGAGCTGTTTTTT. This codes for CASSELAGGLGGELFF.